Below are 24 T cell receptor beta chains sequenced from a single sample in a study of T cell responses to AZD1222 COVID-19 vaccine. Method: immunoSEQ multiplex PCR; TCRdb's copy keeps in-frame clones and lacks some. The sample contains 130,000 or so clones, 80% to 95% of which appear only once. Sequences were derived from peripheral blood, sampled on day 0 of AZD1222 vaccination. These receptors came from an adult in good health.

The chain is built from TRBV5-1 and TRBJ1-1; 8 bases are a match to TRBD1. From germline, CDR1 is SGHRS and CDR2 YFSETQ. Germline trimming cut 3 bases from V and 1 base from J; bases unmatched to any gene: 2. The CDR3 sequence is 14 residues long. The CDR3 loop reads CASSSGTGNTEAFF. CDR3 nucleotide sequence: TGCGCCAGCAGCTCGGGGACAGGGAACACTGAAGCTTTCTTT.

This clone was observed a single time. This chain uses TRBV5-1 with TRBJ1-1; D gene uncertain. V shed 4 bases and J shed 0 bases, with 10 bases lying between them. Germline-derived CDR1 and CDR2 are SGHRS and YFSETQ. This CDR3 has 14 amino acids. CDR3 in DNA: TGCGCCAGCAGCACCGGACGGATGAACACTGAAGCTTTCTTT. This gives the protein CASSTGRMNTEAFF.

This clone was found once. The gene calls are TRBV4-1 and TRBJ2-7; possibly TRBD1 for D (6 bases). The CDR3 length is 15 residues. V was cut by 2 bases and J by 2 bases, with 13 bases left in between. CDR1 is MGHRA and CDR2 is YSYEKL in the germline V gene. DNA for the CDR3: TGCGCCAGCAGCCAATGGAAGGGGGTCACCTACGAGCAGTACTTC. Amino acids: CASSQWKGVTYEQYF.

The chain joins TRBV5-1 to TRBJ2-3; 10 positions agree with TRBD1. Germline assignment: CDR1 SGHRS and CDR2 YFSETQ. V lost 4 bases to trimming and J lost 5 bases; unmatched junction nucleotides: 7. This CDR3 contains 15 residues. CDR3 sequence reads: CASSRTGGMGDTQYF. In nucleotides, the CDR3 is TGCGCCAGCAGCCGGACAGGGGGAATGGGAGATACGCAGTATTTT.

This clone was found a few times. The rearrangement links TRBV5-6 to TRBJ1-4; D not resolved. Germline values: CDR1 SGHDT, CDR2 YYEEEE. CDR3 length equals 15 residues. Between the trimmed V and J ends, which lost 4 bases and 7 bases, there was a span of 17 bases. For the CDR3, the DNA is TGTGCCAGCAGCCTGCGTTTGGGGTCGGGTGAAAAACTGTTTTTT. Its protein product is CASSLRLGSGEKLFF. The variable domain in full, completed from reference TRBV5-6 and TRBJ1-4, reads DAGVTQSPTHLIKTRGQQVTLRCSPKSGHDTVSWYQQALGQGPQFIFQYYEEEERQRGNFPDRFSGHQFPNYSSELNVNALLLGDSALYLCASSLRLGSGEKLFFGSGTQLSVL.

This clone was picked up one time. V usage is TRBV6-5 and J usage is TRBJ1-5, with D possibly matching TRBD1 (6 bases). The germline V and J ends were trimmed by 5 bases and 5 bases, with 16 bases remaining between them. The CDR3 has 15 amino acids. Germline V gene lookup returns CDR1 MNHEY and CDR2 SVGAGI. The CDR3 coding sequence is TGTGCCAGCAGTAAACAGGGTTTGAGAGATCAGCCCCAGCATTTT. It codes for CASSKQGLRDQPQHF.

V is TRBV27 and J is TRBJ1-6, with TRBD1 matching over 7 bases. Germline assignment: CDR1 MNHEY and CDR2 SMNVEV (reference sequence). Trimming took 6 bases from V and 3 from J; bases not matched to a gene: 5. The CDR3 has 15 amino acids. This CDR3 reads CASSLGQVYNSPLHF. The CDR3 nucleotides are TGTGCCAGCAGCCTCGGACAGGTCTATAATTCACCCCTCCACTTT.

In nucleotides, the CDR3 is TGTGCCACCACAGGACAGTCGAACACTGAAGCTTTCTTT. As protein: CATTGQSNTEAFF. The chain couples TRBV2 to TRBJ1-1; D may be TRBD1 (6 bases). The V end was cut by 10 bases, the J end by 1 base, with 13 bases between. CDR1 is SNHLY, CDR2 FYNNEI, per germline. The CDR3 extends over 13 amino acids.

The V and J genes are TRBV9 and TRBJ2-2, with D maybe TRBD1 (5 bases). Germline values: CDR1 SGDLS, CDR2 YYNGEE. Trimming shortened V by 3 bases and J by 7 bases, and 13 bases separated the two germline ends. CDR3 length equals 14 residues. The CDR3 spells CASSDQQAVGELFF. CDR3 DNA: TGTGCCAGCAGCGACCAACAGGCGGTCGGGGAGCTGTTTTTT.

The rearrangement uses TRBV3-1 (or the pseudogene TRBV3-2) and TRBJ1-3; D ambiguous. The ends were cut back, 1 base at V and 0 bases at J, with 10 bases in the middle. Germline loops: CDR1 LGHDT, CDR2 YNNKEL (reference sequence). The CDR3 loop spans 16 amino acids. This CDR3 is CASSQGPKFSGNTIYF. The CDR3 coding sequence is TGTGCCAGCAGCCAAGGTCCAAAATTCTCTGGAAACACCATATATTTT.

The CDR3 nucleotides read TGTGCCAGCAGCTTAGAACAGCAAGAGACCCAGTACTTC. It is translated as CASSLEQQETQYF. The chain uses TRBV11-2 and TRBJ2-5; no clear D gene. The germline V and J ends were trimmed by 0 bases and 2 bases, with 4 bases remaining between them. CDR1 is SGHAT and CDR2 is FQNNGV in the germline V gene. CDR3 length: 13 residues.

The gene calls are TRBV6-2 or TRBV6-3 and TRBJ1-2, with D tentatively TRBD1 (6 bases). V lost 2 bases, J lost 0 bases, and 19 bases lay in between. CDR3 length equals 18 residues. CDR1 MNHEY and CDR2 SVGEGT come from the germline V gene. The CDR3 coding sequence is TGTGCCAGCAGTTACAGGGTCTCACAGGGCCTACCTAACTATGGCTACACCTTC. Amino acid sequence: CASSYRVSQGLPNYGYTF.

The CDR3 bases are TGTGCCAGCAGTGAATCAGGGGGGCGGGGCTATGGCTACACCTTC. Translating gives CASSESGGRGYGYTF. The chain joins TRBV2 to TRBJ1-2, with 7 bases identical to TRBD1. Germline V gene sequence: CDR1 SNHLY, CDR2 FYNNEI. Losses at the gene ends were 2 bases for V and 4 bases for J; bases not matched to a gene: 7. The CDR3 is made up of 15 amino acids.

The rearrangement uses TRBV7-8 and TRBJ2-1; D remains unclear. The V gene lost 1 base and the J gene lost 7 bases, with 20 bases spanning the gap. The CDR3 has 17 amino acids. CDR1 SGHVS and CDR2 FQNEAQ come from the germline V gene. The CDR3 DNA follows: TGTGCCAGCAGCTTAGGGTTTGGTGCCTCGAAGCAAAATGAGCAGTTCTTC. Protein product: CASSLGFGASKQNEQFF.

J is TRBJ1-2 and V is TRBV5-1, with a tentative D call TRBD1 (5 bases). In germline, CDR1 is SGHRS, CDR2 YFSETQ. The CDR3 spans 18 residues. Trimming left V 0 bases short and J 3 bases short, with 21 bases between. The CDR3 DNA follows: TGCGCCAGCAGCTTGGCTTACCGGTCCAGGGAAGAAGACTATGGCTACACCTTC. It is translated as CASSLAYRSREEDYGYTF.

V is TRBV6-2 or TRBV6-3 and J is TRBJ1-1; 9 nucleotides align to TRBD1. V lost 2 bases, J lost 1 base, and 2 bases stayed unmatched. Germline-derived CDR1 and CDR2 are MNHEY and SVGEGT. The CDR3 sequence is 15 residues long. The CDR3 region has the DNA TGTGCCAGCAGTTACACGGGACAGGGGAACACTGAAGCTTTCTTT. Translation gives CASSYTGQGNTEAFF.

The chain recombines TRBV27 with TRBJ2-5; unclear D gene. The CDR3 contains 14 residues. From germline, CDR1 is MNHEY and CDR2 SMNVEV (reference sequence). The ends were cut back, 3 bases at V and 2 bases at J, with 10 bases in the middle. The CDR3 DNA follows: TGTGCCAGCAGTTTCCTGGCCATGCAAGAGACCCAGTACTTC. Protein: CASSFLAMQETQYF.

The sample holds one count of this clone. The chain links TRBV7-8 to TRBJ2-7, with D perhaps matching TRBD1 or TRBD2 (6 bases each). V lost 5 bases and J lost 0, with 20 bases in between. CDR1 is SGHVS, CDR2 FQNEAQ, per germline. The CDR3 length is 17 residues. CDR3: CASSPGRTEGPSYEQYF. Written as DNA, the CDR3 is TGTGCCAGCAGCCCGGGGAGGACAGAAGGGCCCTCCTACGAGCAGTACTTC.

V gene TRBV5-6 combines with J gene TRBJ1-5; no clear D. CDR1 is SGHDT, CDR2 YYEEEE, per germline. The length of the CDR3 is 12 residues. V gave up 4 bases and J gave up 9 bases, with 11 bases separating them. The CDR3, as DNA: TGTGCCAGCAGCCCGTGGGGAGGGCCCCAGCATTTT. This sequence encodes CASSPWGGPQHF.

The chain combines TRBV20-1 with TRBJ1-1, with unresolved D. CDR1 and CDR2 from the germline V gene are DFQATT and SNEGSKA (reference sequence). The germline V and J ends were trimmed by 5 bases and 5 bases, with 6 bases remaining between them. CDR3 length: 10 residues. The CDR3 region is CSASGTEAFF. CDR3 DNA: TGCAGTGCTTCGGGGACTGAAGCTTTCTTT.

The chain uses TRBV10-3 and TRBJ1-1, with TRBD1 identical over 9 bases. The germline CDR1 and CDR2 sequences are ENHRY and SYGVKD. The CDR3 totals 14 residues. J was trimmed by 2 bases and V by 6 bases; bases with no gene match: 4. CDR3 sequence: CAIRRDRENTEAFF. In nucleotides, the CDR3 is TGTGCCATCAGAAGGGACAGGGAAAACACTGAAGCTTTCTTT.

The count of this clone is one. CDR3 nucleotides: TGCGCCAGCAGCCTTCCGGGACAGCGTGTGGGCACTGAAGCTTTCTTT. Residues: CASSLPGQRVGTEAFF. V is TRBV4-3 and J is TRBJ1-1, with 7 bases matching TRBD1. The length of the CDR3 is 16 residues. Per the germline V gene, CDR1 is LGHNA and CDR2 is YSLEER. Germline trimming cut 4 bases from V and 4 bases from J; bases unmatched to any gene: 12.

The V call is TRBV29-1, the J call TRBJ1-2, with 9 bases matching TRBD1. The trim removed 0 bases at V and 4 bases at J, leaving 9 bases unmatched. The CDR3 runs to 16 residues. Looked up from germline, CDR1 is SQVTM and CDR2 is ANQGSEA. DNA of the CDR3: TGCAGCGTTGAAGAAGGAAGGGACAGGGCGTCCTATGGCTACACCTTC. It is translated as CSVEEGRDRASYGYTF.

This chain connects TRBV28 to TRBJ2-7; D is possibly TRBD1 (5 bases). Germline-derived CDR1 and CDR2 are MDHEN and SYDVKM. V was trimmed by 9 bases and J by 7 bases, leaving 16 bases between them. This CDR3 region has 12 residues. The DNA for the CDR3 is TGTGCCAGAGACGCCAGGGTTGAGGAGCAGTACTTC. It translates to CARDARVEEQYF.